A selection of T cell receptor beta chains follows, all from one sample in a study of T cell responses to AZD1222 COVID-19 vaccine. Method: immunoSEQ multiplex PCR; TCRdb's copy keeps in-frame clones and lacks some. This table has around 200,000 clones, around nine tenths appearing once. Sequencing was performed on peripheral blood, taken on day 0 of AZD1222 vaccination. All receptors derive from an adult in good health. CDR3s include the opening cysteine and the closing phenylalanine or tryptophan. The D gene is left open where the match is weak. Size is omitted from some rows. Given values are once, few, many or a class for expanded clones.

>.|TRBJ1-2|13|few|TRBV27
CASSFRGSYGYTF
TGTGCCAGCAGTTTTAGAGGCTCCTATGGCTACACCTTC
>.|TRBJ1-1|15|.|TRBV4-1
CASSPTSPGLTEAFF
TGCGCCAGCAGCCCAACCTCCCCAGGGCTCACTGAAGCTTTCTTT
>TRBD2|TRBJ2-7|17|.|TRBV28
CASSLSLAGGSSYEQYF
TGTGCCAGCAGTTTATCTCTCGCGGGGGGTAGCTCCTACGAGCAGTACTTC
>.|TRBJ1-1|13|.|TRBV6-1
CASSEAGEQIAFF
TGTGCCAGCAGTGAAGCGGGGGAACAGATAGCTTTCTTT
>.|TRBJ2-2|15|.|TRBV5-1
CASSGSPVPTGELFF
TGCGCCAGCAGCGGGTCGCCGGTCCCCACCGGGGAGCTGTTTTTT
>.|TRBJ2-1|14|.|TRBV19
CASSKGFSYNEQFF
TGTGCCAGTAGTAAAGGGTTCTCCTACAATGAGCAGTTCTTC
>.|TRBJ1-6|15|.|TRBV5-5
CASSPLAARSSPLHF
TGTGCCAGCAGCCCCCTGGCGGCCCGTTCTTCACCCCTCCACTTT
>.|TRBJ1-1|14|once|TRBV27
CASGHRRTNTEAFF
TGTGCCAGCGGGCACCGAAGGACCAACACTGAAGCTTTCTTT
>.|TRBJ2-2|12|.|TRBV6-5
CASGLRDGELFF
TGTGCCAGCGGACTAAGGGACGGGGAGCTGTTTTTT
>TRBD2|TRBJ2-1|16|.|TRBV7-3
CASSSDSGGVYNEQFF
TGTGCCAGCAGCTCGGATAGCGGGGGGGTTTACAATGAGCAGTTCTTC
>TRBD1|TRBJ1-1|15|.|TRBV7-3
CASSSSGTGSPEAFF
TGTGCCAGCAGCTCGTCGGGGACAGGGTCTCCTGAAGCTTTCTTT
>TRBD1|TRBJ1-4|18|.|TRBV27
CASSPSQGVIPTNEKLFF
TGTGCCAGCAGTCCATCACAGGGGGTGATACCAACTAATGAAAAACTGTTTTTT
>.|TRBJ2-2|13|.|TRBV4-1
CASSQDGIGELFF
TGCGCCAGCAGCCAAGACGGGATCGGGGAGCTGTTTTTT
>.|TRBJ1-1|14|.|TRBV5-1
CASSTGGPNTEAFF
TGCGCCAGCAGCACCGGGGGGCCGAACACTGAAGCTTTCTTT
>TRBD1|TRBJ2-7|16|.|TRBV5-5
CASSSPGQGVSYEQYF
TGTGCCAGCAGCTCTCCGGGACAGGGAGTTTCTTACGAGCAGTACTTC